This T cell receptor (beta chain) was captured by sequencing in a study of post-analysis software for immune sequencing data. Study-level results: Controls showed lower frequencies than patients for 5 or 6 TRBV segments, and TRBV5-6, TRBV5-1 and TRBV20-1 were among these.

The V gene lost 4 bases and the J gene lost 2 bases, with 11 bases spanning the gap. Germline lookup yields CDR1 SQVTM and CDR2 ANQGSEA. The CDR3 has 14 residues. Prepared TCR beta cDNA libraries contained unique molecular identifiers. TCRdb called the PCR reads again in MiXCR, with one record for every CDR3 protein. Among about 160,000 distinct CDR3 sequences listed, around 34% were seen once. This clonotype was counted at least ten times. Its target is not known. Sequenced here: blood, sampled after autologous hematopoietic stem cell transplantation. The TCR comes from a girl between 10 and 17 years old with multiple sclerosis. V usage is TRBV29-1 and J usage is TRBJ1-4; D gene uncertain. The CDR3 spells CSVVGDQTNEKLFF. The CDR3 nucleotides are TGCAGCGTTGTAGGCGATCAGACTAATGAAAAACTGTTTTTT.